Only one count was recorded for the clone carrying this T cell receptor beta chain. Repertoires were generated with immunoSEQ multiplex PCR, while TCRdb's copy carries only in-frame clones and drops some. The data hold around 250,000 clones, with approximately 82% observed a single time. The CDR3 sequence is 15 residues long. The V gene lost 5 bases and the J gene lost 3 bases, with 16 bases spanning the gap. In germline, CDR1 is KGHSH, CDR2 LQKENI. These data are taken from a study of blood T cell repertoires in COVID-19. Cohorts were assigned according to the clinical history that participants reported.

Sequenced input: PBMCs or T cells enriched from blood (not recorded which). The chain employs TRBV18 and TRBJ1-1; D possibly corresponds to TRBD1 (6 bases). The TCR was taken from a middle-aged man who had recovered from COVID-19. In nucleotides, the CDR3 is TGTGCCAGCTCAACCAATACAGGGTCGGACACTGAAGCTTTCTTT. This encodes CASSTNTGSDTEAFF.